The rows below give T cell receptor beta chains drawn from one sample of a study of shared clonotypes between healthy human individuals. TCRdb's table, derived via immunoSEQ multiplex PCR, lists solely in-frame clones and lacks some. The data contain 2.5 million or so clones, more than 90% of them singletons. The sequencing sample was made of naive CD4+ T cells sorted from blood. The receptor source for this set is a man in his late teens or twenties in good health. CDR3s include the opening cysteine and the closing phenylalanine or tryptophan. Fields, in order: clone size, V gene, D gene, J gene, CDR3 DNA, CDR3 protein. D genes are given only for firm matches. Only part of the rows carry a size: once, few, many, or a class if the clone is expanded.

>-|TRBV5-1|-|TRBJ1-1
TGCGCCAGCAGCACCCTGTTACCGAACACTGAAGCTTTCTTT
CASSTLLPNTEAFF
>few|TRBV14|-|TRBJ1-1
TGTGCCAGCAGCCCCCAGTCGGCACCGAACACTGAAGCTTTCTTT
CASSPQSAPNTEAFF
>-|TRBV21-1|-|TRBJ2-1
TGTGCCAGCAGCATAGGGACTAGAGACAATGAGCAGTTCTTC
CASSIGTRDNEQFF
>-|TRBV10-3|TRBD1|TRBJ1-5
TGTGCCATCAGCGGGGACAGGGGGAACCTCGGGAATCAGCCCCAGCATTTT
CAISGDRGNLGNQPQHF
>-|TRBV5-6|-|TRBJ1-2
TGTGCCAGCAGCTTGGACGCTAGAGGCTACACCTTC
CASSLDARGYTF
>-|TRBV7-5|-|TRBJ2-5
TGTGCCAGAAGCTCCCCGTACCAAGAGACCCAGTACTTC
CARSSPYQETQYF
>-|TRBV11-1|-|TRBJ1-2
TGTGCCAGCAGCCACCCGGCGGGGAACTATGGCTACACCTTC
CASSHPAGNYGYTF
>-|TRBV23-1|TRBD1|TRBJ1-6
TGCGCCAGCAGAACAGGGGGCAAATCACCCCTCCACTTT
CASRTGGKSPLHF
>-|TRBV14|-|TRBJ2-5
TGTGCCAGCAGCCCGAGAGGGGATCTCCAAGAGACCCAGTACTTC
CASSPRGDLQETQYF
>-|TRBV30|-|TRBJ2-2
TGTGCCTGGAGAGTTACAGGGTCGGTGAACACCGGGGAGCTGTTTTTT
CAWRVTGSVNTGELFF
>-|TRBV14|-|TRBJ1-2
TGTGCCAGCAGCCAAGTATTCTACGGGGATGGCTACACCTTC
CASSQVFYGDGYTF
>-|TRBV11-2|TRBD1|TRBJ1-2
TGTGCCAGCAGCCCGAACAGGGGGCAAGGCTACACCTTC
CASSPNRGQGYTF
>-|TRBV19|TRBD1|TRBJ1-1
TGTGCCAGTAGTAGTTCCGGGACAGCGAACACTGAAGCTTTCTTT
CASSSSGTANTEAFF
>-|TRBV19|-|TRBJ1-1
TGTGCCAGCCGAAGGGGGGGGGTCACTGAAGCTTTCTTT
CASRRGGVTEAFF
>once|TRBV2|-|TRBJ2-1
TGTGCCAGCAGGGCTCGACTCCTCAATGAGCAGTTCTTC
CASRARLLNEQFF
>few|TRBV15|-|TRBJ2-5
TGTGCCACCAGCAGAGATTTCCAAGAGACCCAGTACTTC
CATSRDFQETQYF
>once|TRBV19|-|TRBJ1-5
TGTGCCAGTAGTCCTTCGGGGAGGATATATAGCAATCAGCCCCAGCATTTT
CASSPSGRIYSNQPQHF
>-|TRBV10-3|-|TRBJ1-4
TGTGCCATCAGTGAAGGGCAGGGGAATGAAAAACTGTTTTTT
CAISEGQGNEKLFF
>once|TRBV20-1|-|TRBJ1-1
TGCAGTGCTAGAGGACCGACAGAAGCTTTCTTT
CSARGPTEAFF
>once|TRBV7-2|-|TRBJ2-7
TGTGCCAGCAGCTCAGACTCGATCCTCTACGAGCAGTACTTC
CASSSDSILYEQYF
>-|TRBV16|-|TRBJ2-7
TGTGCCAGCAGCCAATCGTCTAGCTGGTACGAGCAGTACTTC
CASSQSSSWYEQYF
>-|TRBV11-3|-|TRBJ2-5
TGTGCCAGCAGCCACCAGGGGACACAAGAGACCCAGTACTTC
CASSHQGTQETQYF
>-|TRBV28|-|TRBJ1-6
TGTGCCAGCAGTTTTGACTCCTATAATTCACCCCTCCACTTT
CASSFDSYNSPLHF
>once|TRBV10-3|-|TRBJ2-7
TGTGCCATCAGTCCAGCGCAGGGCCCTGGCGAGCAGTACTTC
CAISPAQGPGEQYF
>once|TRBV18|TRBD1|TRBJ2-5
TGTGCCAGCTCACCACTTACGGGACAGATACAAGAGACCCAGTACTTC
CASSPLTGQIQETQYF
>-|TRBV5-4|TRBD1|TRBJ1-4
TGTGCCAGCAGACGGGACAGGGCCGATGAAAAACTGTTTTTT
CASRRDRADEKLFF
>once|TRBV7-2|-|TRBJ2-3
TGTGCCAGCAGCCCCCCAAGTGTCACAGATACGCAGTATTTT
CASSPPSVTDTQYF
>-|TRBV7-7|TRBD2|TRBJ2-2
TGTGCTAGCAGCAGAAATAGGGCACTAGCGGGGGGCCCGAACACCGGGGAGCTGTTTTTT
CASSRNRALAGGPNTGELFF
>-|TRBV11-3|-|TRBJ2-2
TGTGCCAGCAGCTTATTAGGCGGTACCGGGGAGCTGTTTTTT
CASSLLGGTGELFF